This TCR beta chain appears in the sequencing data of a study of CD8+ T cells in alopecia areata. Overall study results and limits: Normal scalp showed lower clonality than lesional scalp, especially alopecia totalis/universalis. Scalp samples also yield sequences from resident alphabeta T cells of normal skin.

From alopecia areata patients, lesional scalp punch biopsies and peripheral blood were collected. To note about this clone: The antigen is undetermined.

As the sequencing template, cDNA was produced by extracting RNA and reverse transcribing it. Measured with immunoSEQ multiplex PCR; TCRdb has only the in-frame clones, and not every one. The top ten clones hold approximately 15% of a sample with approximately 180,000 clones, approximately 56% of them seen once. CDR3 size: 15 residues. The V end was cut by 1 base, the J end by 2 bases, with 11 bases between. Germline V lookup: CDR1 SEHNR, CDR2 FQNEAQ (reference sequence). The sequences come from CD4+ T cells sorted from blood, collected at week 0. The TCR originated in a human donor with alopecia areata. The chain recombines TRBV7-9 with TRBJ2-5, with D perhaps matching TRBD2 (6 bases). CDR3 nucleotide sequence: TGTGCCAGCAGCTTAGGCGGGGCAACACAAGAGACCCAGTACTTC. Translating gives CASSLGGATQETQYF.